This entry lists 6 T cell receptor beta chains sequenced from one sample in a study of tumor and adjacent non-tumor tissue in lung cancer. The library came from three nested PCR rounds adapted from ARM-PCR protocols. From the multiplex PCR reads, TCRdb called clonotypes with MiXCR, one entry per CDR3 protein. The sample gives some 97,000 distinct CDR3 sequences, 60% to 80% of which show up once; roughly 20% is in the top ten. The template was RNA from unsorted bulk tissue. Distant lung tissue was collected more than 3 cm away from the tumor edge. The sequenced sample consisted of distant non-tumor lung tissue. Receptor source: a man in his thirties or forties with non-small cell lung cancer.

The CDR3: CASSSVRTGTTFF. CDR3 in DNA: TGTGCCAGCAGCTCAGTTCGAACAGGGACGACTTTCTTT. The J gene is TRBJ1-1, the V gene TRBV11-3; D is perhaps TRBD1 (6 bases). The CDR3 extends over 13 amino acids. Trimming shortened V by 4 bases and J by 12 bases, and 18 bases separated the two germline ends. In germline, CDR1 is SGHNT, CDR2 YENEEA.

With regard to this clonotype: A junction boundary mismatches the germline segment, possibly from a read error. The gene calls are TRBV11-1 and TRBJ1-3; the match to TRBD1 covers 8 bases. In germline, CDR1 is SGHAT, CDR2 FQDESV (reference sequence). The CDR3 has 14 residues. CDR3 sequence (DNA): TGTGCCTGCAGCGCACAGGGGGGCGGAAACACCGTATATTTT. This gives the protein CACSAQGGGNTVYF. The whole variable domain, filled in from reference TRBV11-1 and TRBJ1-3, reads EAEVAQSPRYKITEKSQAVAFWCDPISGHATLYWYRQILGQGPELLVQFQDESVVDDSQLPKDRFSAERLKGVDSTLKIQPAELGDSAMYLCACSAQGGGNTVYFGEGSWLTVV.

A remark on this clonotype: This may be a read error: a much more frequent sequence differs by one nucleotide. The CDR3 is CASSYRSSGENEQFF. The CDR3 DNA follows: TGTGCCAGCAGCTACCGGAGTAGCGGGGAGAATGAGCAGTTCTTC. V usage is TRBV12-3 or TRBV12-4 and J usage is TRBJ2-1; 8 bases map to TRBD2. J lost 7 bases, V lost 6 bases, and 11 bases had no gene match. There are 15 residues in the CDR3.

The CDR3 loop is CSGRPLGAREQYF. The CDR3 DNA reads as TGCAGTGGGAGACCATTGGGAGCAAGGGAGCAGTACTTC. V usage is TRBV20-1 and J usage is TRBJ2-7; tentative D call: TRBD2 (5 bases). V was pared by 7 bases and J by 7 bases, with 20 bases between. CDR1 is DFQATT and CDR2 is SNEGSKA in the germline V gene (reference sequence). The CDR3 contains 13 residues.

For this clonotype: Just one base apart from a much larger clone, this may be a read error. This chain links TRBV7-3 with TRBJ2-3; perhaps TRBD1 as D (5 bases). This CDR3 contains 17 residues. From germline, CDR1 is SGHTA and CDR2 FQGTGA. V was pared by 5 bases and J by 0 bases, with 18 bases between. The CDR3 protein is CASSPNSGHSSTDTQYF. DNA of the CDR3: TGTGCCAGCAGCCCAAACTCCGGACATTCTAGCACAGATACGCAGTATTTT.

The rearrangement uses TRBV10-3 and TRBJ1-1, with D tentatively TRBD1 (6 bases). Germline V gives CDR1 ENHRY, CDR2 SYGVKD. The CDR3 covers 13 residues. The CDR3: CEISEDRNTEAFF. The CDR3 DNA reads as TGTGAAATCAGTGAGGACAGGAACACTGAAGCTTTCTTT.